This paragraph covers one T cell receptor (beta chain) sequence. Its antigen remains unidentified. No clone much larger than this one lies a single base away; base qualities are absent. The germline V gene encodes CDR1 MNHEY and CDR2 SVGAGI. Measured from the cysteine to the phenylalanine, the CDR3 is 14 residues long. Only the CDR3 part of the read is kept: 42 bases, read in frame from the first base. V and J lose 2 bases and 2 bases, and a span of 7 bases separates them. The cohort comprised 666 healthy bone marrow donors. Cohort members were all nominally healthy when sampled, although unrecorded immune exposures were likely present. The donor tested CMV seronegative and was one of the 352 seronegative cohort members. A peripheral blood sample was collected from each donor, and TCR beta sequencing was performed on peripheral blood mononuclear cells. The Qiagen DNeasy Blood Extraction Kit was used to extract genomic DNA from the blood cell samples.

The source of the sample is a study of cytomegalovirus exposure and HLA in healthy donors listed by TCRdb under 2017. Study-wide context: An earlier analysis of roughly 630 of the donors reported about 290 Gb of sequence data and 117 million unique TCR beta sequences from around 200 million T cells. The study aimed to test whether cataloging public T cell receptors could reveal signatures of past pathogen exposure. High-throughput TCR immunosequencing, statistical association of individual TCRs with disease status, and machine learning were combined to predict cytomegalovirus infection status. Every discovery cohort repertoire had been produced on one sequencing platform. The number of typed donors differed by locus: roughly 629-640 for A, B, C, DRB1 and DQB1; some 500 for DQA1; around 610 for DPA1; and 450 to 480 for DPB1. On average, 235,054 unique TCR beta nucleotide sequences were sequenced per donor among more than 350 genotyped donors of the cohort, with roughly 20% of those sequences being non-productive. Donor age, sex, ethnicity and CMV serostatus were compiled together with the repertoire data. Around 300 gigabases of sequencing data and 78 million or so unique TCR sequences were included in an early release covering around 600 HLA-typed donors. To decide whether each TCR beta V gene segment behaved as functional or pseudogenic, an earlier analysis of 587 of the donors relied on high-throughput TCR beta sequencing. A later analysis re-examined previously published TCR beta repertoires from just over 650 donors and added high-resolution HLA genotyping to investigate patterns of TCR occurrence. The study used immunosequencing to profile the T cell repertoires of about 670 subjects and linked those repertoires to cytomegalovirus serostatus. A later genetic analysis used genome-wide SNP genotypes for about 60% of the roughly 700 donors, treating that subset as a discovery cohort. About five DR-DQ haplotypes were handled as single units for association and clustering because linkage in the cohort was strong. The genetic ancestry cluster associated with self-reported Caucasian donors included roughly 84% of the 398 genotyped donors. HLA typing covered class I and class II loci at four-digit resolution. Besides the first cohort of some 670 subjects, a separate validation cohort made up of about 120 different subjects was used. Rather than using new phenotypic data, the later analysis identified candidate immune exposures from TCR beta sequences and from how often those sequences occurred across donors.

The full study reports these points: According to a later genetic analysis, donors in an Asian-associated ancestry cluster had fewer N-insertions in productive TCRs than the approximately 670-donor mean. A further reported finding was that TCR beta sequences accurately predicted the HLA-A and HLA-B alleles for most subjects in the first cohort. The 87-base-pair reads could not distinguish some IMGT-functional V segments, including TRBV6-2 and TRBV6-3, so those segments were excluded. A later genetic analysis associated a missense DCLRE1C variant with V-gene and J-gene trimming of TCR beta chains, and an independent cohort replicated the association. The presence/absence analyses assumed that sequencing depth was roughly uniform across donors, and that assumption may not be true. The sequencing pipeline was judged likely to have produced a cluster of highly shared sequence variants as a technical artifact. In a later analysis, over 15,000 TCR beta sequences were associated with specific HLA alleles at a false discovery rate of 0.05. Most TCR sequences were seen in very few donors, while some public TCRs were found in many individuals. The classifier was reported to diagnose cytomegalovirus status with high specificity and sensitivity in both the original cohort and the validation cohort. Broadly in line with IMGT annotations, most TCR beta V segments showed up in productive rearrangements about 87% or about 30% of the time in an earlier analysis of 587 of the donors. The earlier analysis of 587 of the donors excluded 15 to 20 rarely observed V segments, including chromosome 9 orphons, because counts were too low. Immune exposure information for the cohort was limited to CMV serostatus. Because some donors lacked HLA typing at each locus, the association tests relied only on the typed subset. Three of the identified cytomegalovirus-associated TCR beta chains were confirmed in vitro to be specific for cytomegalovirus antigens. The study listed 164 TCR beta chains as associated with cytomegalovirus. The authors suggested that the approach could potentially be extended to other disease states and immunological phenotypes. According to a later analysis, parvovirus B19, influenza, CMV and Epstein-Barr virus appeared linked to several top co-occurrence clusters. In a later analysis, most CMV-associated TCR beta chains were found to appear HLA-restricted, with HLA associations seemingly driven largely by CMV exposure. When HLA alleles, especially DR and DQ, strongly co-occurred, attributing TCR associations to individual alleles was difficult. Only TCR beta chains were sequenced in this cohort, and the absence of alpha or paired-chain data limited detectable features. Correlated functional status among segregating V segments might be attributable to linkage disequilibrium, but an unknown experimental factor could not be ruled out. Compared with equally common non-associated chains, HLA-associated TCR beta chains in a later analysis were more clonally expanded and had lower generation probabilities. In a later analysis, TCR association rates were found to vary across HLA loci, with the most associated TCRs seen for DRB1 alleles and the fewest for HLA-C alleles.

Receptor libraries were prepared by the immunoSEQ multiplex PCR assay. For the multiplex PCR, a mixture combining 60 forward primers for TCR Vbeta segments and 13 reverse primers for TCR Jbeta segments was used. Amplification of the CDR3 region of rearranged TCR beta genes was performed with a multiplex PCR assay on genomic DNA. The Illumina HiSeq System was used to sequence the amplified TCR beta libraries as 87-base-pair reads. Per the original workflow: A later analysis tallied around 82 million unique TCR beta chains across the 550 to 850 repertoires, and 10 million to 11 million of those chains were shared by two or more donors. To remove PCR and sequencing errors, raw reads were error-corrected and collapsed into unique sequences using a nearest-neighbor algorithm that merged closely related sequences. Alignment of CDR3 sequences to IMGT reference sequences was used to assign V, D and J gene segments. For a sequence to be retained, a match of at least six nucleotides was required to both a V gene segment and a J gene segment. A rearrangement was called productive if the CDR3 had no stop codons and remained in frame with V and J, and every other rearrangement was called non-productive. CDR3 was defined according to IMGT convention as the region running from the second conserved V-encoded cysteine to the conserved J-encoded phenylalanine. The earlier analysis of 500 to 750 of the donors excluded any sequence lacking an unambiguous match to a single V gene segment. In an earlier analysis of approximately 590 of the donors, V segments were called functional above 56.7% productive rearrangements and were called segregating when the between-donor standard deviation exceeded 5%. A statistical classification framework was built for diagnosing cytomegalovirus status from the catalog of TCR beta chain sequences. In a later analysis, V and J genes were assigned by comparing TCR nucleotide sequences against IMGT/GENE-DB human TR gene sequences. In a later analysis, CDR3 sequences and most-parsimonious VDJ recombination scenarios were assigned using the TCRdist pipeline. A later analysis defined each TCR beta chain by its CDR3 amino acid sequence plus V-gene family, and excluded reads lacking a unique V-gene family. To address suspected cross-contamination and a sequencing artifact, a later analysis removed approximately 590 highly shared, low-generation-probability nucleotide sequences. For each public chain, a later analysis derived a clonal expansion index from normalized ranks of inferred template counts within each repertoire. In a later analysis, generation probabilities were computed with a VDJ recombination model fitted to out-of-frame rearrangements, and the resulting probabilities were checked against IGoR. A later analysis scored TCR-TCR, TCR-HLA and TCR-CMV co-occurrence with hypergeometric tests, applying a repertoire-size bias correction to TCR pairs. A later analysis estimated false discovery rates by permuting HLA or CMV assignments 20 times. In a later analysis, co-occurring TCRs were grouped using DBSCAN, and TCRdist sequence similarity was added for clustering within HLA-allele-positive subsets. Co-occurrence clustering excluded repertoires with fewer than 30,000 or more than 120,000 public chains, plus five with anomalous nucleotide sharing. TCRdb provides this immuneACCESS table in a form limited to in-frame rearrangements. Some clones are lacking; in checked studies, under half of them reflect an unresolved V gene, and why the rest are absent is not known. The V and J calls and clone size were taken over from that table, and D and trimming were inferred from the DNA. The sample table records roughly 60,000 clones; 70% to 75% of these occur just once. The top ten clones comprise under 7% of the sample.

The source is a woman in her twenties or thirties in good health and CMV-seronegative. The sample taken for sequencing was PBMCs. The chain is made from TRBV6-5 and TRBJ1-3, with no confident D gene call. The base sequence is TGTGCCAGCAGTTACACCGGGGCTGGAAACACCATATATTTT. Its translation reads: CASSYTGAGNTIYF.